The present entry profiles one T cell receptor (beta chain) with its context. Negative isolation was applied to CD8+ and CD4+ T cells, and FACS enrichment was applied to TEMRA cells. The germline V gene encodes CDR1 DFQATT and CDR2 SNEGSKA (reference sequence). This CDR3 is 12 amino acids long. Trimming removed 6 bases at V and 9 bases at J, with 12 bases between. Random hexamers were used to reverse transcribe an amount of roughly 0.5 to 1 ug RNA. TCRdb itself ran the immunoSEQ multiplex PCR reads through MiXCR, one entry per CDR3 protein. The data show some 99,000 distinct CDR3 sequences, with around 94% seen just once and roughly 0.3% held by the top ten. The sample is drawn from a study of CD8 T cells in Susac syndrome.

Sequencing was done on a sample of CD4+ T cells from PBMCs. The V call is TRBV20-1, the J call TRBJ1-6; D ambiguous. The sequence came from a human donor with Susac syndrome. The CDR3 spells CSARRVGSPLHF. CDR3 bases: TGCAGTGCCCGACGAGTCGGTTCACCCCTCCACTTT.